The clone carrying this TCR beta chain has only a few counts. The antigen is not known. The data stem from a study of Graves' ophthalmopathy and Graves' hyperthyroidism. Study-level results: Blood also contained most of the expanded thyroid clonotypes above 0.001 frequency. Using 13 signatures, a model distinguished ophthalmopathy from stable hyperthyroidism, reaching roughly 90% sensitivity and approximately 82% specificity.

This CDR3 contains 14 residues. Trimming cost V 6 bases and J 2 bases; bases outside gene matches: 7. The germline V gene has CDR1 SQVTM and CDR2 ANQGSEA. Using RNA transcripts, the TCR beta CDR3 regions were amplified. Second-round multiplex PCR followed a first-round RT-PCR using HTBI primers. TCRdb re-called the multiplex PCR reads through MiXCR, storing one row per CDR3 protein. The sample includes approximately 1.2 million distinct CDR3 sequences, roughly two fifths of them seen just once. Aged 18 to 65, hyperthyroidism patients had been newly diagnosed, with under 2 months' duration. Material: peripheral blood or thyroid tissue (not recorded which). The chain links TRBV29-1 to TRBJ1-5; 7 positions match TRBD1. This clonotype was sampled from an adult man with Graves' hyperthyroidism. The CDR3 region has the DNA TGCAGCGTCGTACAGGGGTTTGGCAATCAGCCCCAGCATTTT. As protein: CSVVQGFGNQPQHF.